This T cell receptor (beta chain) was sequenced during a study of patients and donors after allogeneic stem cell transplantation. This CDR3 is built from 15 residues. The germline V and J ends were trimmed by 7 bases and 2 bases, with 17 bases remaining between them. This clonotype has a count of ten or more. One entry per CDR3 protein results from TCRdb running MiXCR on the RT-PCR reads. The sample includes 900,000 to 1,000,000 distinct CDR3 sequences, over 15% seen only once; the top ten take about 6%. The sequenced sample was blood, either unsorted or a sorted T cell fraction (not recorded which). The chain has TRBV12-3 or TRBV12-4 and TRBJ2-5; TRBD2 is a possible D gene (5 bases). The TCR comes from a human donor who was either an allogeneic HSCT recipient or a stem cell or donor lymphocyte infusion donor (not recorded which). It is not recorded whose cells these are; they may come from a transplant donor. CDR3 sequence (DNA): TGTGCCAGCACCTTTTACGGGGTCTTACAAGAGACCCAGTACTTC. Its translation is CASTFYGVLQETQYF.